This T cell receptor (beta chain) comes out of a study of early T cells in non-severe SARS-CoV-2 infection. Study background: Unsorted whole blood bulk RNA was sequenced, with unpaired chains.

Tagging with unique molecular identifiers was applied to individual cDNA molecules. TCRdb called the 5' RACE reads again in MiXCR, with one record for every CDR3 protein. The table shows about 83,000 distinct CDR3 sequences, with more than 9% occurring only once. This clonotype was counted only a few times. Trimming took 3 bases from V and 2 from J; bases not matched to a gene: 4. Germline assignment: CDR1 MNHEY and CDR2 SMNVEV (reference sequence). The CDR3 loop spans 14 amino acids. Sequencing was performed on whole blood, taken at baseline. The clonotype comes from an adult who was a healthcare worker with PCR-confirmed SARS-CoV-2 infection or an uninfected control (not recorded which). The chain has TRBV27 and TRBJ2-7; 7 nucleotides match TRBD2. CDR3 sequence: CASSFWGGPYEQYF. The DNA of the CDR3 is TGTGCCAGCAGTTTTTGGGGGGGACCCTACGAGCAGTACTTC.